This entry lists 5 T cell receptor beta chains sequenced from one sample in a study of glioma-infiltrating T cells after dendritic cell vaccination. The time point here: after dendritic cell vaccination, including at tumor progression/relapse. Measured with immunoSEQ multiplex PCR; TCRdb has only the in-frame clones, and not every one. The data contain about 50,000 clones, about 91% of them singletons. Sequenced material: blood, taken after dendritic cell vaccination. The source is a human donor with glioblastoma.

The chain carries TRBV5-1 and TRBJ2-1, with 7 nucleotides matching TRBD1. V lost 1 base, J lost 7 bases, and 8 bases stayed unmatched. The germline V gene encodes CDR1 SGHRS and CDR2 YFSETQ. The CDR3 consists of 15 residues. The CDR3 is CASSLSDRSQNEQFF. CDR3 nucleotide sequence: TGCGCCAGCAGCTTGTCGGACAGGTCCCAGAATGAGCAGTTCTTC.

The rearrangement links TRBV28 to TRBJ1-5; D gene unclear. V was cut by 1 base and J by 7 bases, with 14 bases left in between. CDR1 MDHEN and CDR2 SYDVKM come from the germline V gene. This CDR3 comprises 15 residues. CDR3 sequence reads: CASSLSGWGGQPQHF. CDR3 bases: TGTGCCAGCAGTTTATCGGGGTGGGGTGGGCAGCCCCAGCATTTT.

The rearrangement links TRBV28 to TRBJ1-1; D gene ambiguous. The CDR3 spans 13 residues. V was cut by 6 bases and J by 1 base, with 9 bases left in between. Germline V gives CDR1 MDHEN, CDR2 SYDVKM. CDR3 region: CASRYTRNTEAFF. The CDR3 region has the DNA TGTGCCAGCAGGTACACAAGGAACACTGAAGCTTTCTTT.

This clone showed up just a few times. CDR3 nucleotide sequence: TGCGCCAGCAGCTTGGAACCCGGACAGGGCGCTGAAGCTTTCTTT. Protein product: CASSLEPGQGAEAFF. The chain is built from TRBV5-1 and TRBJ1-1, with 8 positions matching TRBD1. The V and J ends lost 0 bases and 6 bases, in that order; junction bases with no gene match: 7. Germline V lookup: CDR1 SGHRS, CDR2 YFSETQ. The CDR3 is made up of 15 amino acids.

CDR3 residues: CSVTTGFYGYTF. CDR3 coding DNA: TGCAGCGTTACGACAGGTTTTTATGGCTACACCTTC. The chain links TRBV29-1 to TRBJ1-2, with D possibly matching TRBD1 (6 bases). V lost 5 bases and J 5 bases, leaving 12 bases between the germline ends. CDR3 length equals 12 residues. Germline lookup yields CDR1 SQVTM and CDR2 ANQGSEA.